Each of the 22 T cell receptor beta chains below was sequenced from the same sample in a study of T cells in Graves' hyperthyroidism and ophthalmopathy. TCR beta CDR3 region amplification was performed from RNA transcripts. The study used the HTBI primer set for a first-round RT-PCR of the TCR CDR3. MiXCR, run by TCRdb on the multiplex PCR reads, gives a single entry per CDR3 protein. Of 700,000 or so distinct CDR3 sequences detected, roughly 17% appear once; the ten largest clones hold around 7.7%. Sequenced input: blood. The source is a man younger than 35 with Graves' hyperthyroidism.

The rearrangement joins TRBV6-2 or TRBV6-3 to TRBJ2-1; 8 positions agree with TRBD2. Germline trimming cut 6 bases from V and 5 bases from J; bases unmatched to any gene: 6. Germline V gene data show CDR1 as MNHEY and CDR2 as SVGEGT. The CDR3 runs 14 residues. The CDR3 sequence: CASSRLASNNEQFF. DNA for the CDR3: TGTGCCAGCAGCCGACTAGCGTCTAACAATGAGCAGTTCTTC.

The sample holds many counts of this clonotype. The chain employs TRBV7-6 and TRBJ2-5, with TRBD1 matching 7 bases. V trimming: 1 base; J trimming: 4 bases; junction bases outside the gene matches: 6. In germline, CDR1 is SGHVS, CDR2 FNYEAQ. This CDR3 has 15 residues. CDR3 region: CASSLGRQGVETQYF. DNA of the CDR3: TGTGCCAGCAGCTTAGGCCGACAGGGTGTAGAGACCCAGTACTTC. The complete variable domain, with remaining parts taken from reference TRBV7-6 and TRBJ2-5, reads GAGVSQSPRYKVTKRGQDVALRCDPISGHVSLYWYRQALGQGPEFLTYFNYEAQQDKSGLPNDRFSAERPEGSISTLTIQRTEQRDSAMYRCASSLGRQGVETQYFGPGTRLLVL.

There are many counts of this clonotype. The V call is TRBV7-8, the J call TRBJ2-3; D is undetermined. Per germline, CDR1 SGHVS and CDR2 FQNEAQ. With 5 bases removed from V and 1 base from J, the gap between germline ends came to 7 bases. The CDR3 consists of 13 residues. The CDR3 protein is CASSRPGTDTQYF. The DNA for the CDR3 is TGTGCCAGCAGCCGTCCAGGCACAGATACGCAGTATTTT. The full variable domain, completed using reference TRBV7-8 and TRBJ2-3, is GAGVSQSPRYKVAKRGQDVALRCDPISGHVSLFWYQQALGQGPEFLTYFQNEAQLDKSGLPSDRFFAERPEGSVSTLKIQRTQQEDSAVYLCASSRPGTDTQYFGPGTRLTVL.

This clonotype was recorded many times. The chain has TRBV12-5 and TRBJ2-1, with 7 positions matching TRBD2. Germline assignment: CDR1 LGHNT and CDR2 FRNRAP. The J segment lost 2 bases and the V segment lost 7 bases, leaving 8 bases of the junction unmatched. The length of the CDR3 is 15 residues. The CDR3 region is CASAQMGGTYNEQFF. For the CDR3, the DNA is TGTGCTAGTGCCCAGATGGGGGGGACCTACAATGAGCAGTTCTTC.

This clonotype was seen at least ten times. The chain combines TRBV11-3 with TRBJ1-1; tentatively, D is TRBD1 (5 bases). CDR3 length: 17 residues. V gave up 3 bases and J gave up 1 base, with 18 bases separating them. Germline V CDR1 and CDR2: SGHNT, YENEEA. The CDR3 reads CASSFGRWGDENTEAFF. The CDR3 nucleotides read TGTGCCAGCAGCTTTGGAAGGTGGGGGGATGAGAACACTGAAGCTTTCTTT. Together with reference TRBV11-3 and TRBJ1-1, the CDR3 gives the full variable domain: EAGVVQSPRYKIIEKKQPVAFWCNPISGHNTLYWYLQNLGQGPELLIRYENEEAVDDSQLPKDRFSAERLKGVDSTLKIQPAELGDSAVYLCASSFGRWGDENTEAFFGQGTRLTVV.

The J gene is TRBJ2-5, the V gene TRBV29-1; no clear D gene. The germline CDR1 and CDR2 sequences are SQVTM and ANQGSEA. Trimming took 0 bases from V and 1 from J, leaving 15 bases between them. CDR3 length: 16 amino acids. Here the CDR3 reads CSVEDWNSASQETQYF. The DNA of the CDR3 is TGCAGCGTTGAAGATTGGAATTCTGCCTCCCAAGAGACCCAGTACTTC.

This clonotype has only a few counts. V gene TRBV20-1 combines with J gene TRBJ2-2, with D hard to call. Germline loops: CDR1 DFQATT, CDR2 SNEGSKA (reference sequence). The germline V and J ends were trimmed by 0 bases and 6 bases, with 8 bases remaining between them. CDR3 length: 13 amino acids. The DNA for the CDR3 is TGCAGTGCTAGAGATCACCTCGCCGGGGAGCTGTTTTTT. It is translated as CSARDHLAGELFF.

The chain has TRBV30 and TRBJ1-5, with 10 bases fitting TRBD1. Unmatched junction bases numbered 10, after V lost 1 base and J lost 7 bases. The CDR3 runs 16 residues. CDR1 GTSNPN and CDR2 SVGIG come from the germline V gene (reference sequence). This chain's CDR3 is CAWSGTGGLGTQPQHF. The CDR3 region has the DNA TGTGCCTGGAGTGGGACAGGGGGGCTAGGTACGCAGCCCCAGCATTTT.

This clonotype was observed a few times. This chain links TRBV30 with TRBJ2-1; D is unclear. Germline V lookup: CDR1 GTSNPN, CDR2 SVGIG (reference sequence). The CDR3 consists of 18 residues. V was pared by 0 bases and J by 4 bases, with 22 bases between. The CDR3 nucleotides are TGTGCCTGGAGTGTGCCCAATACGGGCCCCCTTTCGTACAATGAGCAGTTCTTC. Residues: CAWSVPNTGPLSYNEQFF.

The rearrangement joins TRBV9 to TRBJ2-1; 7 bases map to TRBD2. Germline trimming cut 4 bases from V and 4 bases from J; bases unmatched to any gene: 14. Germline CDR1 SGDLS, CDR2 YYNGEE. This CDR3 spans 17 amino acids. This CDR3 reads CASSPLGGRAAYNEQFF. As DNA, the CDR3 is TGTGCCAGCAGCCCACTGGGAGGGAGGGCGGCTTACAATGAGCAGTTCTTC.

The table lists this clonotype with many counts. The V and J genes are TRBV28 and TRBJ1-5, with a possible D match to TRBD1 (5 bases). The CDR3 has 13 amino acids. The germline gives CDR1 MDHEN, CDR2 SYDVKM. V was cut by 5 bases and J by 7 bases, with 12 bases left in between. The CDR3: CASSQGYNQPQHF. For the CDR3, the DNA is TGTGCCAGCAGTCAGGGTTACAACCAGCCCCAGCATTTT.

This chain links TRBV6-2 or TRBV6-3 with TRBJ2-7, with D tentatively TRBD1 (5 bases). In germline, CDR1 is MNHEY, CDR2 SVGEGT. Trimming took 4 bases from V and 1 from J, leaving 14 bases between them. The length of the CDR3 is 15 residues. CDR3 loop: CASSCSIQGSYEQYF. The DNA for the CDR3 is TGTGCCAGCAGTTGCTCGATCCAGGGATCCTACGAGCAGTACTTC.

The chain joins TRBV19 to TRBJ2-1; D is ambiguous. The V gene lost 5 bases and the J gene lost 0 bases, with 14 bases spanning the gap. CDR3 length equals 16 residues. Per the germline V gene, CDR1 is LNHDA and CDR2 is SQIVND (reference sequence). CDR3 DNA: TGTGCCAGTAGTGGCACGGAACCAAGCTCCTACAATGAGCAGTTCTTC. It is translated as CASSGTEPSSYNEQFF. Full variable domain (rest looked up from reference TRBV19 and TRBJ2-1): DGGITQSPKYLFRKEGQNVTLSCEQNLNHDAMYWYRQDPGQGLRLIYYSQIVNDFQKGDIAEGYSVSREKKESFPLTVTSAQKNPTAFYLCASSGTEPSSYNEQFFGPGTRLTVL.

This clonotype was found many times. The genes are TRBV2 and TRBJ1-1; a weak D match, TRBD1 (5 bases). V was cut by 1 base and J by 4 bases, with 10 bases left in between. The CDR3 is 14 amino acids. Germline V gives CDR1 SNHLY, CDR2 FYNNEI. The CDR3 sequence: CASSEVEGSTEAFF. The DNA of the CDR3 is TGTGCCAGCAGTGAAGTTGAGGGGAGCACTGAAGCTTTCTTT.

Ten or more counts support this clonotype. The J gene is TRBJ2-5, the V gene TRBV28; no firm D call. In germline, CDR1 is MDHEN, CDR2 SYDVKM. V was trimmed by 6 bases and J by 2 bases, leaving 10 bases between them. The CDR3 is made up of 13 amino acids. The CDR3 reads CASSRHVQETQYF. The CDR3, as DNA: TGTGCCAGCAGCAGACATGTACAAGAGACCCAGTACTTC.

This clonotype was observed at least ten times. The chain couples TRBV3-1 to TRBJ2-1; either TRBD1 or TRBD2 may supply D (5 bases each). CDR3 length equals 13 residues. Germline V gene lookup returns CDR1 LGHDT and CDR2 YNNKEL (reference sequence). V lost 5 bases and J lost 7, with 12 bases in between. The CDR3 region is CASSFSGGNEQFF. The DNA of the CDR3 is TGTGCCAGCAGCTTTAGTGGGGGAAATGAGCAGTTCTTC.

This clonotype was counted between two and nine times. J is TRBJ1-6 and V is TRBV5-4, with TRBD1 matching 8 bases. Germline values: CDR1 SGHNT, CDR2 YYREEE (reference sequence). V lost 2 bases to trimming and J lost 7 bases; unmatched junction nucleotides: 8. This CDR3 is 16 amino acids long. The CDR3 DNA sequence: TGTGCCAGCAGCTTTTCGTCTGACAGGGGCAATTCACCCCTCCACTTT. The encoded protein is CASSFSSDRGNSPLHF.

There are a few counts of this clonotype. This sequence joins TRBV28 and TRBJ2-3, with D perhaps TRBD2 (5 bases). The CDR3 consists of 15 residues. Germline loops: CDR1 MDHEN, CDR2 SYDVKM. The germline V and J ends were trimmed by 4 bases and 7 bases, with 18 bases remaining between them. The CDR3 DNA reads TGTGCCAGCAGTTCCGTCCCCGGGCTAGCACATACGCAGTATTTT. This encodes CASSSVPGLAHTQYF.

This clonotype turned up a few times. This chain uses TRBV5-1 with TRBJ2-3, with 7 bases aligning to TRBD2. The ends lost 2 bases at V and 0 bases at J; junction bases unmatched: 9. Germline CDR1 is SGHRS and CDR2 is YFSETQ. The CDR3 extends over 17 amino acids. The CDR3 bases are TGCGCCAGCAGCTTATCCCCCCGGGACTACAGCACAGATACGCAGTATTTT. Translation: CASSLSPRDYSTDTQYF.

This clonotype has ten or more counts. The V and J genes are TRBV24-1 and TRBJ2-3; D not certain. CDR3 length equals 14 residues. Germline lookup yields CDR1 KGHDR and CDR2 SFDVKD. Trimming took 4 bases from V and 6 from J, leaving 13 bases between them. The CDR3 DNA follows: TGTGCCACCAGTGAGACCGTCCTGAGGGATACGCAGTATTTT. Protein: CATSETVLRDTQYF.

This clonotype has just a few counts. The V gene is TRBV2, the J gene TRBJ1-4; D possibly corresponds to TRBD1 (5 bases). The CDR3 is 13 residues long. Germline CDR1 reads SNHLY; CDR2 reads FYNNEI. V lost 3 bases, J lost 10 bases, and 12 bases lay in between. CDR3 sequence (DNA): TGTGCCAGCAGTGACGGGGCAGAGGGAAAACTGTTTTTT. It encodes CASSDGAEGKLFF.

This clonotype was observed many times. This rearrangement joins TRBV30 to TRBJ2-2; D gene unclear. Per the germline V gene, CDR1 is GTSNPN and CDR2 is SVGIG (reference sequence). The CDR3 contains 14 residues. V dropped 1 base and J dropped 4 bases, with 10 bases sitting between them. CDR3 sequence (DNA): TGTGCCTGGAGTGGAAGTCATTTCACCGGGGAGCTGTTTTTT. Translating gives CAWSGSHFTGELFF.